This TCR beta chain appears in the sequencing data of a study of T cells after yellow fever vaccination (dated by TCRdb to between 2019 and 2020). About the study as a whole: The SMART-Seq v4 Ultra Low Input RNA kit was used to prepare libraries from fractions with low cell numbers. To follow T-cell clones before and after both primary and booster YFV17D yellow fever vaccination, bulk TCR alpha and beta repertoires underwent longitudinal sequencing. Two healthy male donors, one aged 18 to 30 and one aged 30 to 40 years, made up the cohort. Blood was collected at multiple timepoints before and after primary and secondary immunization, and bulk PBMC replicates and cell subsets were isolated. Broad study findings and their caveats: The secondary T-cell response was weaker than the primary response but faster, peaking on day 5 instead of day 15. After the booster, most clones that had expanded after primary vaccination were detected again (around 95% of CD4 and around nine tenths of CD8), suggesting broad maintenance of memory. Computational filtering was needed because FACS-sorted repertoires could contain abundant contaminating clonotypes from the bulk population. Because only two donors were included in the study, the extent to which the findings can be generalized is limited. A small share of clonotypes was detected in both CD4 and CD8 compartments, with the overlap likely arising from convergent recombination.

This clonotype was picked up a small number of times. Its antigen is unknown. No clone much larger than this one lies a single base away; base qualities are absent. TCR cDNA was synthesized by 5'RACE template switching, through which a universal primer site and unique molecular identifiers were introduced. Priming for cDNA synthesis came from both the TCR alpha and TCR beta constant segments. Library amplification used two PCR steps, and the second PCR step added sample barcodes and sequencing adapters. Libraries were sequenced on Illumina HiSeq 2500 (2x100 bp) or NovaSeq (2x150 bp). The paper's data handling went like this. Demultiplexing of reads and collapsing into UMI consensus sequences were performed with MIGEC, and V(D)J alignment was carried out with MiXCR. Clonotypes responding to the vaccine were identified with edgeR on replicate PBMC samples, with the criteria of FDR below 0.01 and a log2 fold change above 5 up to day 15. Bulk clonotypes were assigned CD4 or CD8 identity according to which sequenced CD4 or CD8 repertoire held them at higher abundance. In TCRdb, the public reads were trimmed at Q25 with fastp and aligned with MiXCR, with productive beta chains retained. Entries are consolidated by CDR3 protein sequence, retaining the most common genes and DNA. The V and J calls, along with clone size, are taken from TCRdb and not from the paper's own processing. This sample holds hundreds of thousands of distinct CDR3 sequences; around an eighth were observed only once. The ten top clones hold about 15% of the sample.

Read against the paper, the sample's treatment or condition label means: live attenuated yellow fever vaccine strain. At each blood-draw timepoint, two biological replicates of bulk PBMCs were obtained. A standard Ficoll-Paque protocol was used to isolate PBMCs from peripheral blood. TriZol was used to extract RNA from bulk PBMCs, CD4 and CD8 fractions, and dextramer-positive and dextramer-negative fractions. The CDR1 and CDR2 encoded by the germline V gene are ENHRY and SYGVKD. From the cysteine through the phenylalanine, the CDR3 covers 15 amino acids. Of all the DNA, just the CDR3 is kept, 45 bases in frame from base 1. A distance of 16 bases separates the germline ends of V and J, which lose 4 bases and 4 bases respectively.

Here the chain combines TRBV10-3 and TRBJ1-2, with no D gene named confidently. This specimen consisted of PBMCs, obtained on the day of the yellow fever booster vaccination. This receptor was obtained from a man younger than 40 who received the YFV17D yellow fever vaccine. The CDR3: CAISGYRYLIYGYTF. The base sequence is TGTGCCATCAGTGGTTACAGATACCTTATCTATGGCTACACCTTC.